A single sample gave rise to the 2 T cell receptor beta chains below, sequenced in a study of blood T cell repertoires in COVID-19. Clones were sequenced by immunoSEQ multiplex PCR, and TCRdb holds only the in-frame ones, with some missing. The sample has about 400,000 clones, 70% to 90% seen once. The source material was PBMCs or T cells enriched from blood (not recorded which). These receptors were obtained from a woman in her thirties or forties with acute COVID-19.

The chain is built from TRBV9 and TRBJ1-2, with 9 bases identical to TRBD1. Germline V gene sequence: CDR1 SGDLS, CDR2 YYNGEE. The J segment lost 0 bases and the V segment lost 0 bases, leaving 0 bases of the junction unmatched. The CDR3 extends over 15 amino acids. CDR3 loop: CASSVGQGANYGYTF. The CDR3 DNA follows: TGTGCCAGCAGCGTAGGACAGGGGGCTAACTATGGCTACACCTTC.

The CDR3 DNA follows: TGTGCCAGCAGTTTAGACAGGGGCTATCAGCCCCAGCATTTT. This gives the protein CASSLDRGYQPQHF. V and J are TRBV2 and TRBJ1-5, with 8 bases matching TRBD1. Germline values: CDR1 SNHLY, CDR2 FYNNEI. The J segment lost 5 bases and the V segment lost 5 bases, leaving 5 bases of the junction unmatched. This CDR3 contains 14 residues.